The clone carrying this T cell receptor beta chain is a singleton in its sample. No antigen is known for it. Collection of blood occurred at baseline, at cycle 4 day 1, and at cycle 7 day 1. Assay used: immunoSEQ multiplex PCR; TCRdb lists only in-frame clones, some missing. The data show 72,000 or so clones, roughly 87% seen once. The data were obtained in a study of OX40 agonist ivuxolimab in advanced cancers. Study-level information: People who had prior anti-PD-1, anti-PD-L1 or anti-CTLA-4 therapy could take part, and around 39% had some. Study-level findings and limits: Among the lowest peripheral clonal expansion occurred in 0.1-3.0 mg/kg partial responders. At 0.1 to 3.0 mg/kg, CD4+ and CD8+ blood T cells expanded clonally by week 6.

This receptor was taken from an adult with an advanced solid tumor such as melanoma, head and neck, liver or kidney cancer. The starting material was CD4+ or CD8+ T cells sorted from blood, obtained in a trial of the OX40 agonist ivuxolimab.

As DNA, the CDR3 is TGTGCCAGTAGTATCGGGACAGGGGTGATTCAGCCCCAGCATTTT. Its protein is CASSIGTGVIQPQHF. The J gene is TRBJ1-5, the V gene TRBV19; 10 nucleotides align to TRBD1. The CDR3 consists of 15 residues. V gave up 3 bases and J gave up 6 bases; unmatched junction bases: 5. Germline values: CDR1 LNHDA, CDR2 SQIVND (reference sequence).